Included here is one T cell receptor beta chain sequence, with context. Its target is not known. The sample is drawn from a study of CD8 T cells in Susac syndrome. After extraction with the RNeasy kit, about 0.5 to 1 ug of the RNA was reverse transcribed using random hexamers. TCR beta CDR3 was amplified by immunoSEQ covering 54 Vbeta and 13 Jbeta. One entry per CDR3 protein results from TCRdb running MiXCR on the immunoSEQ multiplex PCR reads. The data contain over 95,000 distinct CDR3 sequences, around 90% of them seen just once; the ten biggest clones take up about 0.15%. Study-wide points: Regarding the TCR sequencing and HLA analysis, the study admitted that a relatively small number of individuals were involved.

The authors carried out high-throughput sequencing of TCR beta. They applied it to CD8+ and CD4+ T cells obtained from blood. Healthy donors matched for age and sex were used as controls. With 2 bases removed from V and 4 bases from J, the gap between germline ends came to 9 bases. The germline V gene has CDR1 SGDLS and CDR2 YYNGEE. The CDR3 consists of 13 residues. The clonotype originates from a human donor in good health. The source material was CD4+ T cells from PBMCs. The chain carries TRBV9 and TRBJ1-1, with TRBD1 as a possible D gene (5 bases). CDR3 sequence reads: CASSVDSFTEAFF. The CDR3 DNA reads as TGTGCCAGCAGCGTTGACAGTTTCACTGAAGCTTTCTTT.